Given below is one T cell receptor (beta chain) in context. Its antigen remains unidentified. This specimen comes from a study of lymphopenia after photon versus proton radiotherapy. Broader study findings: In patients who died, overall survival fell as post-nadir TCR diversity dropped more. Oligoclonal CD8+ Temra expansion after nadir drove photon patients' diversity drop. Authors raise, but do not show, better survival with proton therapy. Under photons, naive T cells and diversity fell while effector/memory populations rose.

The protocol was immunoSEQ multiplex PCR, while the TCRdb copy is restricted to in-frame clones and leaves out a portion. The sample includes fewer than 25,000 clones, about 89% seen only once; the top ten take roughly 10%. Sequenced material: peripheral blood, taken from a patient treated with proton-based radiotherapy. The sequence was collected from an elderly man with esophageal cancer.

The CDR3: CSVVSGGYEQYF. DNA for the CDR3: TGCAGCGTTGTGTCGGGGGGGTACGAGCAGTACTTC. This chain joins TRBV29-1 and TRBJ2-7; 8 nucleotides line up with TRBD2. From germline, CDR1 is SQVTM and CDR2 ANQGSEA. Losses at the gene ends were 4 bases for V and 4 bases for J; bases not matched to a gene: 3. The CDR3 runs 12 residues.